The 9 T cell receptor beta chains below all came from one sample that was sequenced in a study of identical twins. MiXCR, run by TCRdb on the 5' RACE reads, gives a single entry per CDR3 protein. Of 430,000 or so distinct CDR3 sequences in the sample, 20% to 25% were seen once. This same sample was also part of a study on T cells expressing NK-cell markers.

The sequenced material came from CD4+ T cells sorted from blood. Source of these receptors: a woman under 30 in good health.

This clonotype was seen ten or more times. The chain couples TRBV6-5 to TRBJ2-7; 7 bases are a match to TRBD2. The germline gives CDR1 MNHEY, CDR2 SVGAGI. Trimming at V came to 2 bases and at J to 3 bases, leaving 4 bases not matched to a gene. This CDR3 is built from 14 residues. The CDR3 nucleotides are TGTGCCAGCAGTTACGGGGGGGGGATCTACGAGCAGTACTTC. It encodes CASSYGGGIYEQYF.

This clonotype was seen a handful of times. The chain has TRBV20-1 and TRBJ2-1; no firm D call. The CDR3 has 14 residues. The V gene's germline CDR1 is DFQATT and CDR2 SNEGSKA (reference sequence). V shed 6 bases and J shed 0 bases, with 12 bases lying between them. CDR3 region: CSAIIVSSYNEQFF. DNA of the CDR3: TGCAGTGCCATTATAGTAAGCTCCTACAATGAGCAGTTCTTC.

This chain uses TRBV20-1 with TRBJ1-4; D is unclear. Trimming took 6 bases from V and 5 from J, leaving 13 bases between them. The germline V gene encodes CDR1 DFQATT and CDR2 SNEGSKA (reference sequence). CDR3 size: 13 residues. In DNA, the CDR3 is TGCAGTGCCACCCCCGACCGGAATGAAAAACTGTTTTTT. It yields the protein CSATPDRNEKLFF.

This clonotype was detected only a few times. CDR3 DNA: TGTGCCAGCAGTGGACTGGACAGCCAAAACACCGGGGAGCTGTTTTTT. It encodes CASSGLDSQNTGELFF. The gene calls are TRBV25-1 and TRBJ2-2; tentatively, D is TRBD1 (6 bases). The V and J ends lost 4 bases and 2 bases respectively, with 14 bases between them. The germline V gene has CDR1 MGHDK and CDR2 SYGVNS. The CDR3 contains 16 residues.

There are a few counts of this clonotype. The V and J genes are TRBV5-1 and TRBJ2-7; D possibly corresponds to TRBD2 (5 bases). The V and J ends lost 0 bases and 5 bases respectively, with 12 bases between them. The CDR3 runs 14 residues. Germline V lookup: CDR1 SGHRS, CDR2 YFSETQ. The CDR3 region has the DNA TGCGCCAGCAGCTTGGAGTGGGAGTACCACGAGCAGTACTTC. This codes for CASSLEWEYHEQYF.

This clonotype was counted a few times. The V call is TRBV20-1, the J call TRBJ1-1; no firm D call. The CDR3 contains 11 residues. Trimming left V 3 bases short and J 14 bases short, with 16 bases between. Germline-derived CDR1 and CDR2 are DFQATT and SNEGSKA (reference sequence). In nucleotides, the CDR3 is TGCAGTGCTAGGTTACCCCCCGCCCGCTTCTTT. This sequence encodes CSARLPPARFF.

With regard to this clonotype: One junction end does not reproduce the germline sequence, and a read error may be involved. The CDR3 coding sequence is TGTGTCACCCCTACCCAAGGGAGGTACGAGCAGTACTTC. Amino acids: CVTPTQGRYEQYF. J is TRBJ2-7 and V is TRBV24-1, with a tentative D call TRBD2 (6 bases). This CDR3 is built from 13 residues. Germline-derived CDR1 and CDR2 are KGHDR and SFDVKD.

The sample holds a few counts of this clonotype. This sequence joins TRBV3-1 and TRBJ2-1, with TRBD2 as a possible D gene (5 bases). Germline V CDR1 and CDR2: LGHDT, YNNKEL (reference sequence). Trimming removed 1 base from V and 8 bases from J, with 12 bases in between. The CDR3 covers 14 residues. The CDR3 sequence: CASSQGIEGDEQFF. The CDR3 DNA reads TGTGCCAGCAGCCAAGGGATCGAGGGCGATGAGCAGTTCTTC.

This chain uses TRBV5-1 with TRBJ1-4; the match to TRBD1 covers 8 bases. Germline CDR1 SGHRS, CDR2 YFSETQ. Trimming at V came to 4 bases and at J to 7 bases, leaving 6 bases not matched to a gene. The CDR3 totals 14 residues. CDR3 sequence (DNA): TGCGCCAGCAGCATCCAGGGGGCTGCTGAAAAACTGTTTTTT. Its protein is CASSIQGAAEKLFF. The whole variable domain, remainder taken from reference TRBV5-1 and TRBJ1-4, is KAGVTQTPRYLIKTRGQQVTLSCSPISGHRSVSWYQQTPGQGLQFLFEYFSETQRNKGNFPGRFSGRQFSNSRSEMNVSTLELGDSALYLCASSIQGAAEKLFFGSGTQLSVL.